The source of this T cell receptor (beta chain) is a study of CD8 T cells in Susac syndrome. The study, taken as a whole, reports: Acknowledgment was made by the study that its TCR sequencing and HLA analysis involved a relatively small number of individuals.

RNA in amounts of about 0.45 to 1 ug was reverse transcribed with random hexamers. The amplification used immunoSEQ multiplex PCR on TCR beta CDR3; it spanned 54 Vbeta and 13 Jbeta. Via MiXCR, TCRdb re-called the immunoSEQ multiplex PCR reads, giving one row per CDR3 protein. Among 130,000 to 150,000 distinct CDR3 sequences listed, approximately 95% were seen once. With regard to this clonotype: Its matching antigen is unknown.

The controls, all healthy donors, were matched for age and sex. Negative isolation was used for CD8+ and CD4+ T cells and FACS enrichment for TEMRA cells. Sequencing was done on a sample of CD4+ T cells from PBMCs. This TCR derives from a human donor in good health.

CDR3 DNA: TGTGCCAGCAGCCCCAACTTTGACAGCCCCGAGCAGTACTTC. Its protein is CASSPNFDSPEQYF. The J gene is TRBJ2-7, the V gene TRBV7-6; weak D call: TRBD1 (5 bases). The V and J ends lost 5 bases and 6 bases respectively, with 17 bases between them. Germline V gene data show CDR1 as SGHVS and CDR2 as FNYEAQ. This CDR3 is built from 14 residues.